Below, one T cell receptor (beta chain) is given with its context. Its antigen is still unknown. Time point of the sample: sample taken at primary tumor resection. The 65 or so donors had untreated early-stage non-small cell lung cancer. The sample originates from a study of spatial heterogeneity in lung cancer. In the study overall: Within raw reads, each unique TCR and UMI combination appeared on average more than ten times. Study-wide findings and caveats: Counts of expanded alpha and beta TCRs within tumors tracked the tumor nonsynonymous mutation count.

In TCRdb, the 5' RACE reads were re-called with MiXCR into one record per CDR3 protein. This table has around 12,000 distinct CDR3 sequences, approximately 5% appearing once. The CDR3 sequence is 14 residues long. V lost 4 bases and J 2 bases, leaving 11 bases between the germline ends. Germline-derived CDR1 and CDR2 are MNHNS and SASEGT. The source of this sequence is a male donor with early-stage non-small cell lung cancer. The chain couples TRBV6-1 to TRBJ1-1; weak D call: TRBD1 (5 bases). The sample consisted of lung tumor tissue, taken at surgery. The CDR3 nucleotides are TGTGCCAGCAGTGCGGAGGGGCTCAACACTGAAGCTTTCTTT. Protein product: CASSAEGLNTEAFF.